Following are 10 T cell receptor beta chains from one sample sequenced in a study of blood T cell repertoires in COVID-19. Assay used: immunoSEQ multiplex PCR; TCRdb lists only in-frame clones, some missing. The data hold 200,000 to 300,000 clones, with about 87% observed a single time. Sequencing was performed on peripheral blood. All receptors derive from a woman in her 70s with active or convalescent COVID-19.

The J gene is TRBJ1-1, the V gene TRBV2, with 7 bases aligning to TRBD1. CDR1 and CDR2 from the germline V gene are SNHLY and FYNNEI. The junction had 14 bases not matched to a gene; V was cut back by 2 bases and J by 11 bases. The CDR3 covers 15 residues. The CDR3 coding sequence is TGTGCCAGCAGTGAACATGAGAAAGGGGGCGCGTATGCTTTCTTT. This sequence encodes CASSEHEKGGAYAFF.

The chain uses TRBV9 and TRBJ1-1; a possible D gene is TRBD1 (6 bases). This CDR3 is built from 14 residues. V lost 4 bases and J lost 7, with 17 bases in between. The germline V gene encodes CDR1 SGDLS and CDR2 YYNGEE. The CDR3 loop is CASSSRQERGEAFF. CDR3 nucleotides: TGTGCCAGCAGCTCCCGACAGGAAAGGGGTGAAGCTTTCTTT.

This clone was seen a few times. V is TRBV27 and J is TRBJ1-1, with D possibly matching TRBD1 (6 bases). Trimming removed 3 bases at V and 1 base at J, with 12 bases between. The CDR3 runs 15 residues. Germline lookup yields CDR1 MNHEY and CDR2 SMNVEV (reference sequence). Here the CDR3 reads CASSFSLTGNTEAFF. The DNA of the CDR3 is TGTGCCAGCAGTTTCTCATTGACAGGGAACACTGAAGCTTTCTTT.

The chain is built from TRBV5-1 and TRBJ2-7; the match to TRBD1 covers 9 bases. Germline V lookup: CDR1 SGHRS, CDR2 YFSETQ. This CDR3 region has 17 residues. V lost 3 bases, J lost 0 bases, and 10 bases stayed unmatched. For the CDR3, the DNA is TGCGCCAGCAGCTCTGGTCCCGGGACAGGGAGCTCCTACGAGCAGTACTTC. Residues: CASSSGPGTGSSYEQYF. The full variable domain, rest sourced from reference TRBV5-1 and TRBJ2-7, is KAGVTQTPRYLIKTRGQQVTLSCSPISGHRSVSWYQQTPGQGLQFLFEYFSETQRNKGNFPGRFSGRQFSNSRSEMNVSTLELGDSALYLCASSSGPGTGSSYEQYFGPGTRLTVT.

The chain links TRBV7-8 to TRBJ1-2; tentatively, D is TRBD1 (5 bases). This CDR3 region has 13 residues. Per germline, CDR1 SGHVS and CDR2 FQNEAQ. V lost 5 bases and J 4 bases, leaving 11 bases between the germline ends. CDR3 bases: TGTGCCAGCAGCCGACAGTCAACCTATGGCTACACCTTC. It specifies CASSRQSTYGYTF.

The genes are TRBV19 and TRBJ1-2, with TRBD1 as a possible D gene (5 bases). CDR1 is LNHDA, CDR2 SQIVND, per germline (reference sequence). Between the trimmed V and J ends, which lost 5 bases and 7 bases, there was a span of 11 bases. The CDR3 contains 12 residues. The CDR3: CASSPQGSGYTF. The DNA for the CDR3 is TGTGCCAGTAGTCCTCAGGGATCTGGCTACACCTTC.

CDR3: CASSTEGKNYGYTF. CDR3 bases: TGTGCCAGCAGTACGGAGGGGAAGAACTATGGCTACACCTTC. V is TRBV27 and J is TRBJ1-2, with a weak D call TRBD1 (5 bases). The germline V gene has CDR1 MNHEY and CDR2 SMNVEV (reference sequence). V gave up 5 bases and J gave up 2 bases, with 12 bases separating them. The CDR3 length is 14 residues.

CDR3 in amino acids: CASSRGDSSGANVLTF. CDR3 bases: TGCGCCAGCAGCCGTGGAGACAGCTCTGGGGCCAACGTCCTGACTTTC. The chain couples TRBV5-1 to TRBJ2-6, with a weak D call TRBD1 (5 bases). Trimming removed 4 bases at V and 0 bases at J, with 11 bases between. This CDR3 is built from 16 residues. Germline V gene sequence: CDR1 SGHRS, CDR2 YFSETQ.

The table lists this clone with a count of one. The chain combines TRBV5-4 with TRBJ2-3, with D hard to call. V was trimmed by 4 bases and J by 6 bases, leaving 12 bases between them. Germline V gene sequence: CDR1 SGHNT, CDR2 YYREEE (reference sequence). The CDR3 contains 13 residues. The CDR3: CASSLGVQDTQYF. CDR3 nucleotide sequence: TGTGCCAGCAGCCTCGGAGTCCAGGATACGCAGTATTTT.

This clone has just a few counts. This chain connects TRBV3-1 (or the pseudogene TRBV3-2) to TRBJ1-2, with TRBD1 as a possible D gene (6 bases). CDR1 and CDR2 (germline): LGHDT, YNNKEL (reference sequence). The CDR3 length is 13 residues. V lost 1 base and J lost 6, with 9 bases in between. CDR3 nucleotides: TGTGCCAGCAGCCAAGTAAGGACAGATGGCTACACCTTC. Translated: CASSQVRTDGYTF.